Listed here are 4 T cell receptor beta chains from one sample, sequenced in a study of T cells in localized non-small cell lung cancer (dated by TCRdb to the early 2020s). Library method: the immunoSEQ multiplex PCR assay. Here the immuneACCESS table is served through TCRdb, limited to in-frame sequences with V and J called. Missing clones are a known gap in these copies; in checked studies unresolved V genes cover under half, and the rest lacks a known reason. The sample table contains tens of thousands of clones; only one count was recorded for 70% to 90% of them. The ten largest clones capture about 13% of the sample. Here the sequenced sample was peripheral blood, taken before any cancer treatment. These receptors originate from a female donor over 55 with stage I lung adenocarcinoma.

The chain uses TRBV19 and TRBJ1-4; D unresolved. Germline V CDR1 and CDR2: LNHDA, SQIVND (reference sequence). V lost 4 bases to trimming and J lost 6 bases, with 6 bases between them. This CDR3 is 12 amino acids long. The CDR3 loop reads CASSRVDEKLFF. DNA of the CDR3: TGTGCCAGTAGTAGAGTCGATGAAAAACTGTTTTTT.

This chain connects TRBV5-1 to TRBJ1-4; D ambiguous. This CDR3 comprises 14 residues. V lost 1 base and J 8 bases, leaving 12 bases between the germline ends. From germline, CDR1 is SGHRS and CDR2 YFSETQ. The CDR3: CASSLWSVGEKLFF. In nucleotides, the CDR3 is TGCGCCAGCAGCTTGTGGTCAGTGGGGGAAAAACTGTTTTTT. Together with reference TRBV5-1 and TRBJ1-4, the CDR3 gives the full variable domain: KAGVTQTPRYLIKTRGQQVTLSCSPISGHRSVSWYQQTPGQGLQFLFEYFSETQRNKGNFPGRFSGRQFSNSRSEMNVSTLELGDSALYLCASSLWSVGEKLFFGSGTQLSVL.

The gene calls are TRBV9 and TRBJ2-1; 8 bases are a match to TRBD2. This CDR3 has 17 amino acids. Germline lookup yields CDR1 SGDLS and CDR2 YYNGEE. The V gene end was trimmed by 3 bases and the J gene end by 4 bases; junction bases not matched to a gene: 12. DNA for the CDR3: TGTGCCAGCAGCGAACCCCTCACTAGCGGACGATACAATGAGCAGTTCTTC. This gives the protein CASSEPLTSGRYNEQFF. Full variable domain (remainder filled in from reference TRBV9 and TRBJ2-1): DSGVTQTPKHLITATGQRVTLRCSPRSGDLSVYWYQQSLDQGLQFLIQYYNGEERAKGNILERFSAQQFPDLHSELNLSSLELGDSALYFCASSEPLTSGRYNEQFFGPGTRLTVL.

The chain joins TRBV5-8 to TRBJ1-1; TRBD1 might be the D (5 bases). Trimming shortened V by 1 base and J by 5 bases, and 18 bases separated the two germline ends. Germline loops: CDR1 SGHTS, CDR2 YDEGEE. This CDR3 has 16 residues. The CDR3 DNA follows: TGTGCCAGCAGCTTGTTTACAGGCTCCAGGAATACTGAAGCTTTCTTT. Its translation is CASSLFTGSRNTEAFF.